Included here is one TCR beta chain sequence, with context. This entry belongs to a study of blood T cell repertoires in COVID-19. With 4 bases clipped from V and 3 bases from J, the junction kept 10 bases outside the gene matches. The CDR3 loop spans 15 amino acids. Germline V gene sequence: CDR1 SGDLS, CDR2 YYNGEE. TCRdb's table, derived via immunoSEQ multiplex PCR, lists solely in-frame clones and lacks some. Of fewer than 180,000 clones in the sample, 80% to 90% were seen once. This chain links TRBV9 with TRBJ2-7, with 7 nucleotides matching TRBD1. The sequence derives from a man aged 70-80 years with acute or convalescent COVID-19. Specimen: peripheral blood. CDR3 in amino acids: CASSIETGPIYEQYF. The DNA of the CDR3 is TGTGCCAGCAGCATCGAGACAGGGCCTATCTACGAGCAGTACTTC.